The entry below describes one T cell receptor (beta chain). The sample comes from a study of blood T cell repertoires in COVID-19. Study-wide background: Sources were T cells, B-cell-depleted T cells, or PBMCs; the material itself was cDNA or gDNA.

Per germline, CDR1 MDHEN and CDR2 SYDVKM. The CDR3 sequence is 12 residues long. Trimming took off 9 bases at V and 4 bases at J, with 10 bases between the two ends. Repertoires were generated with immunoSEQ multiplex PCR, while TCRdb's copy carries only in-frame clones and drops some. Of about 260,000 clones in the sample, approximately 88% are singletons; the top ten hold around 0.7%. The V call is TRBV28, the J call TRBJ2-1, with D possibly TRBD2 on 6 matching bases. The TCR was taken from a human donor in a cohort sampled during active COVID-19. The specimen sequenced was peripheral blood. The CDR3 reads CASRRGYNEQFF. The CDR3 DNA sequence: TGTGCCAGTCGACGGGGGTACAATGAGCAGTTCTTC.